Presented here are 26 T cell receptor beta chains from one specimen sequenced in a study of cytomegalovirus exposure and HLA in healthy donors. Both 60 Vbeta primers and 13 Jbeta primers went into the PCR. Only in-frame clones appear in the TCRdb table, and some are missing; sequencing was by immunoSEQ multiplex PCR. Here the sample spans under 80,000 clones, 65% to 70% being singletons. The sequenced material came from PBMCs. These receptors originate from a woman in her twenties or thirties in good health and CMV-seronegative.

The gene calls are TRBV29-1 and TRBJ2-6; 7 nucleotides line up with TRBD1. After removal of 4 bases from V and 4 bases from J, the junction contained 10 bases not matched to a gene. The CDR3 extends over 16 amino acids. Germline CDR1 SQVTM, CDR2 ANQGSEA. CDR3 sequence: CSVVGRQGTGANVLTF. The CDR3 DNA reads TGCAGCGTTGTAGGGCGACAGGGCACAGGGGCCAACGTCCTGACTTTC.

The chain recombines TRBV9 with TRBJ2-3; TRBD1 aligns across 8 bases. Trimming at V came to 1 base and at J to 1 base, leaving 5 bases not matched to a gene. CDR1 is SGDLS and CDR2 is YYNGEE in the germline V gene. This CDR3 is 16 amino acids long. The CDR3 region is CASSVNPGQGTDTQYF. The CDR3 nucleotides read TGTGCCAGCAGCGTAAACCCGGGACAGGGCACAGATACGCAGTATTTT.

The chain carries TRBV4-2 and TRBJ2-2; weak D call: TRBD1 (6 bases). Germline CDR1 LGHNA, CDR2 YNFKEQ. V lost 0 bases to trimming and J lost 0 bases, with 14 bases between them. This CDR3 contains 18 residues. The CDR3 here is CASSQEGQGTANTGELFF. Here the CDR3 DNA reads TGTGCCAGCAGCCAAGAGGGCCAGGGGACCGCGAACACCGGGGAGCTGTTTTTT.

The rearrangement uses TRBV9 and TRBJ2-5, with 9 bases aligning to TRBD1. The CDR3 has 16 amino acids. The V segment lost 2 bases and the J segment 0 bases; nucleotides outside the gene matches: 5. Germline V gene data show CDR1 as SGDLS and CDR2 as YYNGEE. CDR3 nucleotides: TGTGCCAGCAGCGTTAGACAGGGGGGTTACCAAGAGACCCAGTACTTC. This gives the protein CASSVRQGGYQETQYF.

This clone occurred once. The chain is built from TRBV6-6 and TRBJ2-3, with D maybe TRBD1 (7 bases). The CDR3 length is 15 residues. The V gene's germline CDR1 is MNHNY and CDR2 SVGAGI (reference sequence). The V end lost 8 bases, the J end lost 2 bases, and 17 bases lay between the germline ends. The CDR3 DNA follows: TGTGCCAGCGCCGGCCCAGGGGGACTCACAGATACGCAGTATTTT. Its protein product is CASAGPGGLTDTQYF.

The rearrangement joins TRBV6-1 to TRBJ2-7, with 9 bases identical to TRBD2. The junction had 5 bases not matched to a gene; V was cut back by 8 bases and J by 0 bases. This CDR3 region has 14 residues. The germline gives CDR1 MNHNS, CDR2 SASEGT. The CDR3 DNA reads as TGTGCCAGCGCGGCTAGCGGGGCCTCCTACGAGCAGTACTTC. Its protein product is CASAASGASYEQYF.

The CDR3 DNA sequence: TGTGCCAGCAGCTTAGGGAGGGACTGGGCCTACAATGAGCAGTTCTTC. Translation gives CASSLGRDWAYNEQFF. J is TRBJ2-1 and V is TRBV7-2, with D tentatively TRBD2 (6 bases). This CDR3 has 16 amino acids. Germline CDR1 reads SGHTA; CDR2 reads FQGNSA. The ends were cut back, 1 base at V and 2 bases at J, with 12 bases in the middle.

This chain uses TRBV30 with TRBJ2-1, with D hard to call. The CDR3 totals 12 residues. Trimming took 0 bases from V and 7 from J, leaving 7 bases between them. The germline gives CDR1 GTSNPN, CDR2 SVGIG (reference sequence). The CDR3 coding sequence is TGTGCCTGGAGTGTACTCGGGAATGAGCAGTTCTTC. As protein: CAWSVLGNEQFF.

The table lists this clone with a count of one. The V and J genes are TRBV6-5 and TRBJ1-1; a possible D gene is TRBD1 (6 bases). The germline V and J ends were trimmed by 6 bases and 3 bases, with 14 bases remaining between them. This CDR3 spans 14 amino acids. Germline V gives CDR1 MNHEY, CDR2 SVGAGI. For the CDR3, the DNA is TGTGCCAGCAGACCCACAGGGCGGGACACTGAAGCTTTCTTT. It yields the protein CASRPTGRDTEAFF.

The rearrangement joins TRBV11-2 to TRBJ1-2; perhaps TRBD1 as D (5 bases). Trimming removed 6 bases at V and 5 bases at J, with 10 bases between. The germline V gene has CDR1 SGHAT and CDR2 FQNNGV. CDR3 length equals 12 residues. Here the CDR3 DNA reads TGTGCCAGCAGTTATTCAGGGTATGGCTACACCTTC. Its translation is CASSYSGYGYTF.

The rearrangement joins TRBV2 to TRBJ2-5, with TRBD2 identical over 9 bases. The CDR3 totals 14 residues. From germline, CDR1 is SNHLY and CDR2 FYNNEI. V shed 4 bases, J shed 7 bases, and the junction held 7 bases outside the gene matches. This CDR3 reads CASSAGTSSGTQYF. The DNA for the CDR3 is TGTGCCAGCAGTGCTGGGACTAGCTCTGGGACCCAGTACTTC.

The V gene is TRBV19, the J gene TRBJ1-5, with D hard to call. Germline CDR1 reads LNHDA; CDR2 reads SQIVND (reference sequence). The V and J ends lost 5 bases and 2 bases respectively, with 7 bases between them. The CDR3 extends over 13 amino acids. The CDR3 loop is CASSFTGNQPQHF. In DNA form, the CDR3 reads TGTGCCAGTAGTTTTACGGGCAATCAGCCCCAGCATTTT.

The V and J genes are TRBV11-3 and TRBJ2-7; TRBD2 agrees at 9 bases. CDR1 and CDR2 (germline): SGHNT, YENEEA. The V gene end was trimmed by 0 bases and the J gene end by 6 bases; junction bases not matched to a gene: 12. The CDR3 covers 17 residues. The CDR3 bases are TGTGCCAGCAGCTTAGAAACAGAACGCGGGGGGGCCCCCGAGCAGTACTTC. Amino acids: CASSLETERGGAPEQYF. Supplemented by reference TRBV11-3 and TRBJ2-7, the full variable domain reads EAGVVQSPRYKIIEKKQPVAFWCNPISGHNTLYWYLQNLGQGPELLIRYENEEAVDDSQLPKDRFSAERLKGVDSTLKIQPAELGDSAVYLCASSLETERGGAPEQYFGPGTRLTVT.

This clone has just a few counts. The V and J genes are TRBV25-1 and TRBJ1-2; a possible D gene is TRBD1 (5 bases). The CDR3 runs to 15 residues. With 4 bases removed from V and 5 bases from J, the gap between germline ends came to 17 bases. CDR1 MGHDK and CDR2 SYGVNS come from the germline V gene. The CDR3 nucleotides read TGTGCCAGCAGTGGGGGAGGGAGGGGCCTGTATGGCTACACCTTC. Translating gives CASSGGGRGLYGYTF.

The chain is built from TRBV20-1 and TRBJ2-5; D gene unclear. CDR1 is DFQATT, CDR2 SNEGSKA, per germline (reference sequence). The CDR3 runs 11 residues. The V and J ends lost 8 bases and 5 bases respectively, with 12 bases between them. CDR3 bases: TGCAGTTCACCTCGAGGCGAGACCCAGTACTTC. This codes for CSSPRGETQYF.

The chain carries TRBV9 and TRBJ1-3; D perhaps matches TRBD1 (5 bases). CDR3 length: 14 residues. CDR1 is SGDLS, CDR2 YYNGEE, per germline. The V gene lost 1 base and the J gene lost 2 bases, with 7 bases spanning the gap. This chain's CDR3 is CASSVRGTGNTIYF. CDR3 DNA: TGTGCCAGCAGCGTAAGGGGTACTGGAAACACCATATATTTT. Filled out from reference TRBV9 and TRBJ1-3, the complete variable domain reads DSGVTQTPKHLITATGQRVTLRCSPRSGDLSVYWYQQSLDQGLQFLIQYYNGEERAKGNILERFSAQQFPDLHSELNLSSLELGDSALYFCASSVRGTGNTIYFGEGSWLTVV.

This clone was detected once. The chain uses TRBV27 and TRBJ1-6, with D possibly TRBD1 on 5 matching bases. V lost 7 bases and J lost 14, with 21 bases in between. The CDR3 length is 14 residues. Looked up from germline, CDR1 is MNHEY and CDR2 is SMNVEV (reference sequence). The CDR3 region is CASTSWTRDLTLHF. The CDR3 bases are TGTGCCAGCACCTCCTGGACCAGGGATCTCACCCTCCACTTT.

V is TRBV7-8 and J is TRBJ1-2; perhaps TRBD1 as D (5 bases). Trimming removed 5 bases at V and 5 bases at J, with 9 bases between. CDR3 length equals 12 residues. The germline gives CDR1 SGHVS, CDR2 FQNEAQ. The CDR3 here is CASSLRGYGYTF. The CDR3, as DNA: TGTGCCAGCAGCCTACGGGGGTATGGCTACACCTTC.

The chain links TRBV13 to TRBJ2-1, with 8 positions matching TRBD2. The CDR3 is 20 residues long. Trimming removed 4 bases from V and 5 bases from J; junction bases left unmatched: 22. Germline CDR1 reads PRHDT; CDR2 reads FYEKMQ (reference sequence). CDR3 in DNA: TGTGCCAGCAGCTCAACTGAACTAGCGGTCGGCACCCATCGTGACAATGAGCAGTTCTTC. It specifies CASSSTELAVGTHRDNEQFF.

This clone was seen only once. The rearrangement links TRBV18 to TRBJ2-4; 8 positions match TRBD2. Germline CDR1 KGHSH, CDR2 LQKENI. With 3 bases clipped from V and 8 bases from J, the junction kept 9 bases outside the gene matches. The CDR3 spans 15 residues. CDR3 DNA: TGTGCCAGCTCACCGCCCCAGGGGACTAGGGACATTCAGTACTTC. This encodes CASSPPQGTRDIQYF.

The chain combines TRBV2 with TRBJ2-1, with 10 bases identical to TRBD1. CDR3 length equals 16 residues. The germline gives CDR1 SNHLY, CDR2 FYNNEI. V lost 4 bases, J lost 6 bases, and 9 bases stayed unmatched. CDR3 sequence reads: CASSGTGGVLGNEQFF. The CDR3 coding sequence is TGTGCCAGCAGTGGGACAGGGGGAGTATTGGGCAATGAGCAGTTCTTC. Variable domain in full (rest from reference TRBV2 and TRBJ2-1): EPEVTQTPSHQVTQMGQEVILRCVPISNHLYFYWYRQILGQKVEFLVSFYNNEISEKSEIFDDQFSVERPDGSNFTLKIRSTKLEDSAMYFCASSGTGGVLGNEQFFGPGTRLTVL.

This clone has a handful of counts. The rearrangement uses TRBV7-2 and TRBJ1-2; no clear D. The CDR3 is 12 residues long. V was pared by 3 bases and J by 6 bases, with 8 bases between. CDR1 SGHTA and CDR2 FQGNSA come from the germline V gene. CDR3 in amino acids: CASSFQVDGYTF. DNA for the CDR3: TGTGCCAGCAGCTTTCAGGTGGATGGCTACACCTTC.

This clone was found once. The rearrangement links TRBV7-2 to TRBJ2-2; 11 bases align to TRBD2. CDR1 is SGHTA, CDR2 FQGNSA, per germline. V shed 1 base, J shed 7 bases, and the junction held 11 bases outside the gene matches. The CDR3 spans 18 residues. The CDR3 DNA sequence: TGTGCCAGCAGCTTAGATCCCTTAGCGGGGGGGCCGAGCGGGGAGCTGTTTTTT. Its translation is CASSLDPLAGGPSGELFF.

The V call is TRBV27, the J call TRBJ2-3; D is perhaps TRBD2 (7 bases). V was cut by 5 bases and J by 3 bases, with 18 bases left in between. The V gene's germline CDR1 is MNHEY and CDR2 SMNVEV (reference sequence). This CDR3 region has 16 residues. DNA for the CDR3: TGTGCCAGCAGTACCTTGAGGGGGGGTGGTACAGATACGCAGTATTTT. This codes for CASSTLRGGGTDTQYF.

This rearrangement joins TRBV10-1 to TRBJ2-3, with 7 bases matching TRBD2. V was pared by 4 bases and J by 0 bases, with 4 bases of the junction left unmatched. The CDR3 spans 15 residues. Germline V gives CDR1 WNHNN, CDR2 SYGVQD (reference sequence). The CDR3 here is CASSGLAASTDTQYF. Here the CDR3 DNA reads TGCGCCAGCAGTGGGCTAGCGGCCAGCACAGATACGCAGTATTTT.

The CDR3 nucleotides are TGTGCCACCAGCAGAGATCCCGAGGGGGGGAGAAATCAGCCCCAGCATTTT. This gives the protein CATSRDPEGGRNQPQHF. This rearrangement joins TRBV15 to TRBJ1-5; TRBD1 might be the D (6 bases). Germline V gives CDR1 LNHNV, CDR2 YYDKDF (reference sequence). Trimming took off 0 bases at V and 4 bases at J, with 16 bases between the two ends. This CDR3 has 17 residues.